This is a list of T cell receptor beta chains from one sample in a study of T cell responses to AZD1222 COVID-19 vaccine. Profiling relied on immunoSEQ multiplex PCR, and the TCRdb table lists in-frame clones only, not all of them. The sample includes about 110,000 clones, around 89% seen only once; the top ten take roughly 2.5%. Here the sequenced sample was peripheral blood, taken on day 0 of AZD1222 vaccination. All receptors derive from an adult in good health. Each CDR3 is given with its conserved first and last residue. D genes are given only for firm matches. Size tells how often a clone was seen (once, few, many) or the class of an expanded clone, and some rows leave it out.

NA	16	NA	TRBV7-3	TRBJ2-2	TGTGCCAGCAGCTTAGTACGCGTCTCGAACACCGGGGAGCTGTTTTTT	CASSLVRVSNTGELFF
NA	13	TRBD1	TRBV5-1	TRBJ1-1	TGCGCCAGCAGCTTGGGGACAGGGTTTGAAGCTTTCTTT	CASSLGTGFEAFF
NA	18	TRBD1	TRBV19	TRBJ1-6	TGTGCCAGTAGTACGAATCTTCCGGGACAGGGCACTTCGGGACCCCTCCACTTT	CASSTNLPGQGTSGPLHF
NA	16	TRBD1	TRBV5-1	TRBJ2-7	TGCGCCAGCAGTATTGGGACAGGGAAGGGTTCCTACGAGCAGTACTTC	CASSIGTGKGSYEQYF
NA	11	NA	TRBV19	TRBJ2-1	TGTGCCAGTAGTAATCTCGATGAGCAGTTCTTC	CASSNLDEQFF
NA	14	NA	TRBV28	TRBJ1-2	TGTGCCAGCAGTCCGGTGCTAGGGGTCTATGGCTACACCTTC	CASSPVLGVYGYTF
NA	16	NA	TRBV18	TRBJ2-5	TGTGCCAGCTCACCACGCCCCCCAGGGCTAGCGGAGACCCAGTACTTC	CASSPRPPGLAETQYF
few	15	TRBD1	TRBV28	TRBJ2-3	TGTGCCAGCAGTTTGAACAGGGGGCGTCCAGATACGCAGTATTTT	CASSLNRGRPDTQYF
NA	13	NA	TRBV3-1/TRBV3-2	TRBJ1-5	TGTGCCAGCAGCCAAGACCTCGGCCAGCCCCAGCATTTT	CASSQDLGQPQHF
NA	15	TRBD2	TRBV11-3	TRBJ2-1	TGTGCCAGCAGCCTACTAGCGGGAGGCAGCAATGAGCAGTTCTTC	CASSLLAGGSNEQFF
NA	12	NA	TRBV5-6	TRBJ2-2	TGTGCCAGCAGCCGGGACTCCGGGGAGCTGTTTTTT	CASSRDSGELFF
NA	15	TRBD1	TRBV5-1	TRBJ1-2	TGCGCCAGCAGTTGGACAGGGGGCCAATCGATGGACTACACCTTC	CASSWTGGQSMDYTF
NA	14	NA	TRBV5-1	TRBJ2-2	TGCGCCAGCAGCTTACGTGCAGGGACCGGGGAGCTGTTTTTT	CASSLRAGTGELFF
NA	16	NA	TRBV6-2/TRBV6-3	TRBJ1-5	TGTGCCAGCAGTTACTCGACCGACAGTCTCAATCAGCCCCAGCATTTT	CASSYSTDSLNQPQHF
NA	14	NA	TRBV6-6	TRBJ1-4	TGTGCCAGCATAACCGGCCAGTCGAATGAAAAACTGTTTTTT	CASITGQSNEKLFF
NA	15	TRBD1	TRBV10-1	TRBJ2-2	TGCGCCAGCAGTCGAGGACAGGGGGCGACCGGGGAGCTGTTTTTT	CASSRGQGATGELFF
NA	11	NA	TRBV11-2	TRBJ2-7	TGTGCCAGCAGCTTAGTGTTCGAGCAGTACTTC	CASSLVFEQYF
NA	13	NA	TRBV9	TRBJ2-5	TGTGCCAGCAGCCCCCGGGGGAAAGAGACCCAGTACTTC	CASSPRGKETQYF
once	16	NA	TRBV27	TRBJ2-7	TGTGCCAGCAGTTTATCGGGGCAGGGAATACCCTACGAGCAGTACTTC	CASSLSGQGIPYEQYF
once	11	NA	TRBV23-1	TRBJ1-5	TGCGCCAGCACGCAACAGCAGCCCCAGCATTTT	CASTQQQPQHF
NA	15	TRBD1	TRBV5-1	TRBJ1-1	TGCGCCAGCAGCCCTCTCGGGACAGCGAACACTGAAGCTTTCTTT	CASSPLGTANTEAFF
NA	14	NA	TRBV4-1	TRBJ1-4	TGCGCCAGCAGCCAACAGGGCCGTGGCGAAAAACTGTTTTTT	CASSQQGRGEKLFF
NA	11	NA	TRBV20-1	TRBJ1-2	TGCAGTGCTAGGACAGTCTATGGCTACACCTTC	CSARTVYGYTF
NA	14	NA	TRBV6-5	TRBJ2-2	TGTGCCACTCACCCAGGGTGGGTTGCCGGGGAGCTGTTTTTT	CATHPGWVAGELFF
NA	15	NA	TRBV4-1	TRBJ1-2	TGCGCCAGCAGCCAAGGTGTGAGCACTAACTATGGCTACACCTTC	CASSQGVSTNYGYTF
NA	18	NA	TRBV4-3	TRBJ1-1	TGCGCCAGCAGCCATCCCGGTGATCGGACGGGGAAGAACACTGAAGCTTTCTTT	CASSHPGDRTGKNTEAFF
NA	14	NA	TRBV28	TRBJ1-5	TGTGCCAGCACGCGCGGGGGAGGCAATCAGCCCCAGCATTTT	CASTRGGGNQPQHF
NA	14	TRBD1	TRBV27	TRBJ1-4	TGTGCCAGCAGTTCCGGGACAGAAGTTGAAAAACTGTTTTTT	CASSSGTEVEKLFF
NA	14	NA	TRBV19	TRBJ1-1	TGTGCCAGTAGTCCAAACGGGGGGGAGAGTGAAGCTTTCTTT	CASSPNGGESEAFF
NA	13	NA	TRBV27	TRBJ1-1	TGTGCCAGCAGTTTGACAGGATCGGATGAAGCTTTCTTT	CASSLTGSDEAFF
once	16	NA	TRBV28	TRBJ2-1	TGTGCCAGCAGTCCCCTGGCGGGATCACTCCTCAATGAGCAGTTCTTC	CASSPLAGSLLNEQFF
NA	14	TRBD1	TRBV3-1/TRBV3-2	TRBJ1-4	TGTGCCAGCAGCCCCGGGACAGGGAATGAAAAACTGTTTTTT	CASSPGTGNEKLFF